The 28 T cell receptor beta chains reported below all come from one sample, sequenced in a study of esophageal squamous cell carcinoma under preoperative chemotherapy. TCRdb re-analysed the PCR reads in MiXCR, keeping a single row per CDR3 protein. This table holds some 30,000 distinct CDR3 sequences, around 50% found once. Time point reported: before preoperative PTX-NDP chemotherapy. The specimen was taken from a patient given preoperative chemotherapy. These receptors were collected from a human donor with esophageal squamous cell carcinoma. The donor label of this sample is uncertain.

This clonotype was observed a few times. The chain links TRBV7-2 to TRBJ2-1; 7 bases are shared with TRBD2. The J call may be mistaken, given a closer DNA end match to TRBJ2-4. Germline CDR1 and CDR2: SGHTA and FQGNSA. The CDR3 sequence is 14 residues long. CDR3 nucleotides: TGTGCCAGCAGCCCAGGCGGGAGCAGGGCCATTCAGTACTTC. Translated, it gives CASSPGGSRAIQYF.

This clonotype has more than one count but fewer than ten. The chain carries TRBV27 and TRBJ1-1; the D gene is possibly TRBD1 (6 bases). The V and J ends lost 5 bases and 4 bases respectively, with 11 bases between them. CDR3 length: 13 residues. CDR1 and CDR2 (germline): MNHEY, SMNVEV (reference sequence). The DNA for the CDR3 is TGTGCCAGCAGTATCCACAGGGCCACTGAAGCTTTCTTT. Translated: CASSIHRATEAFF.

V usage is TRBV7-3 and J usage is TRBJ2-4, with a weak D call TRBD2 (6 bases). Germline V gene lookup returns CDR1 SGHTA and CDR2 FQGTGA. This CDR3 is built from 17 residues. V lost 3 bases and J lost 12, with 27 bases in between. This CDR3 is CASSLGPGGRVKDTQYF. CDR3 nucleotide sequence: TGTGCCAGCAGCTTGGGGCCCGGGGGACGGGTCAAAGACACTCAGTACTTC. Looking up the rest from reference TRBV7-3 and TRBJ2-4 gives the full variable domain: GAGVSQTPSNKVTEKGKYVELRCDPISGHTALYWYRQSLGQGPEFLIYFQGTGAADDSGLPNDRFFAVRPEGSVSTLKIQRTERGDSAVYLCASSLGPGGRVKDTQYFGAGTRLSVL.

The chain recombines TRBV27 with TRBJ2-5; tentative D call: TRBD2 (5 bases). Germline values: CDR1 MNHEY, CDR2 SMNVEV (reference sequence). The CDR3 has 16 amino acids. The V gene lost 0 bases and the J gene lost 10 bases, with 21 bases spanning the gap. CDR3 DNA sequence: TGTGCCAGCAGTTTATCGTCAGGCCTAGCCTCTTTGGGCCAGTACTTC. Translation gives CASSLSSGLASLGQYF.

This rearrangement joins TRBV15 to TRBJ2-3; D remains ambiguous. Germline V CDR1 and CDR2: LNHNV, YYDKDF (reference sequence). V was shortened by 5 bases and J by 2 bases, with 8 bases between the two germline ends. The CDR3 has 13 amino acids. CDR3 bases: TGTGCCACCAGCTACGAGTCCACAGATACGCAGTATTTT. Amino acid sequence: CATSYESTDTQYF.

The V gene is TRBV7-2, the J gene TRBJ2-4; the match to TRBD2 covers 8 bases. CDR3 length: 16 residues. Unmatched junction bases numbered 14, after V lost 0 bases and J lost 13 bases. Germline CDR1 SGHTA, CDR2 FQGNSA. CDR3 residues: CASSLAGRGDQNTQYF. As DNA, the CDR3 is TGTGCCAGCAGCTTAGCGGGGCGGGGGGACCAAAACACCCAGTACTTC.

The chain links TRBV7-6 to TRBJ2-4; 7 bases are shared with TRBD2. V lost 3 bases, J lost 12 bases, and 17 bases stayed unmatched. The CDR3 is 16 residues long. CDR1 is SGHVS and CDR2 is FNYEAQ in the germline V gene. The CDR3 loop is CASSFLGGGGTDTQYF. The CDR3, as DNA: TGTGCCAGCAGCTTCTTGGGGGGGGGAGGCACAGACACTCAGTACTTC.

This clonotype is labeled as medium-sized (0.01 to 0.1%). This rearrangement joins TRBV7-9 to TRBJ2-1; 9 nucleotides agree with TRBD2. The CDR3 runs 18 residues. CDR1 is SEHNR and CDR2 is FQNEAQ in the germline V gene (reference sequence). V shed 4 bases, J shed 6 bases, and the junction held 16 bases outside the gene matches. The CDR3 DNA reads TGTGCCAGCAGCTCCCCCCGGGGGCTAGCGGGACAGACCAATGAGCAGTTCTTC. Translating gives CASSSPRGLAGQTNEQFF.

This clonotype occurred a few times. This chain joins TRBV7-8 and TRBJ2-1; TRBD2 matches 7 bases. J lost 0 bases, V lost 2 bases, and 4 bases had no gene match. Germline CDR1 reads SGHVS; CDR2 reads FQNEAQ. The CDR3 is made up of 16 amino acids. The CDR3 here is CASSLPSGNSYNEQFF. CDR3 bases: TGTGCCAGCAGCTTACCAAGCGGGAACTCCTACAATGAGCAGTTCTTC.

This clonotype was recorded a few times. The genes are TRBV11-2 and TRBJ1-1; TRBD1 matches at 9 bases. The CDR3 sequence is 15 residues long. V trimming: 1 base; J trimming: 1 base; junction bases outside the gene matches: 1. Germline CDR1 SGHAT, CDR2 FQNNGV. CDR3 nucleotide sequence: TGTGCCAGCAGCTTAGGGGGACAGGGGAACACTGAAGCTTTCTTT. This codes for CASSLGGQGNTEAFF.

The V gene is TRBV12-3 or TRBV12-4, the J gene TRBJ2-3, with a possible D match to TRBD1 (6 bases). V lost 7 bases to trimming and J lost 4 bases, with 18 bases between them. This CDR3 has 15 residues. CDR3 sequence (DNA): TGTGCCAGCACCGAAACAGGGTCTCGAGCAGATACGCAGTATTTT. This translates into CASTETGSRADTQYF.

This clonotype was seen ten or more times. The J gene is TRBJ2-7, the V gene TRBV6-5; 7 bases are a match to TRBD1. The CDR3 has 14 amino acids. From germline, CDR1 is MNHEY and CDR2 SVGAGI. V lost 4 bases to trimming and J lost 4 bases; unmatched junction nucleotides: 7. The CDR3 loop is CASSSTGVRYEQYF. DNA for the CDR3: TGTGCCAGCAGTTCCACAGGGGTCCGATACGAGCAGTACTTC.

As concerns this clonotype: Since no conserved phenylalanine or tryptophan closes the CDR3, a read error is the likely cause. The DNA is left out, because the CDR3 cannot be placed on it with certainty; the CDR3 is given as TCRdb lists it. The CDR3 is CASALAPETRHS. The rearrangement uses TRBV7-9 and TRBJ2-5. Looked up from germline, CDR1 is SEHNR and CDR2 is FQNEAQ (reference sequence). The CDR3 extends over 12 residues, inclusive of both ends.

The chain is built from TRBV7-6 and TRBJ2-5, with TRBD2 matching 8 bases. The J segment lost 0 bases and the V segment lost 9 bases, leaving 9 bases of the junction unmatched. The CDR3 spans 15 residues. Germline CDR1 SGHVS, CDR2 FNYEAQ. The CDR3 sequence is CARGRGGSDQETQYF. The CDR3 bases are TGTGCCAGGGGCCGGGGGGGGAGTGACCAAGAGACCCAGTACTTC. Combining the CDR3 with reference TRBV7-6 and TRBJ2-5 gives the whole variable domain GAGVSQSPRYKVTKRGQDVALRCDPISGHVSLYWYRQALGQGPEFLTYFNYEAQQDKSGLPNDRFSAERPEGSISTLTIQRTEQRDSAMYRCARGRGGSDQETQYFGPGTRLLVL.

This clonotype occurred a few times. This rearrangement joins TRBV6-2 or TRBV6-3 to TRBJ2-1; 9 bases match TRBD2. V lost 6 bases and J lost 7; bases outside the gene matches: 10. The CDR3 length is 15 residues. Germline CDR1 MNHEY, CDR2 SVGEGT. CDR3 region: CASRTGLARFNEQFF. CDR3 in DNA: TGTGCCAGCAGGACAGGACTAGCGAGATTTAATGAGCAGTTCTTC.

This clonotype was detected ten times or more. V usage is TRBV10-2 and J usage is TRBJ2-5, with D tentatively TRBD2 (5 bases). V was cut by 4 bases and J by 4 bases, with 19 bases left in between. Germline V gene data show CDR1 as WSHSY and CDR2 as SAAADI. This CDR3 is 16 amino acids long. CDR3 DNA: TGCGCCAGCAGTGGCCCCGTCGAGGGTTTAAGAGAGACCCAGTACTTC. This codes for CASSGPVEGLRETQYF.

The V and J genes are TRBV12-3 or TRBV12-4 and TRBJ2-3, with D hard to call. The V end lost 7 bases, the J end lost 11 bases, and 16 bases lay between the germline ends. The CDR3 loop spans 12 amino acids. The CDR3: CASTSRHGRQYF. The CDR3 nucleotides are TGTGCCAGCACCTCTCGACACGGCAGGCAGTATTTT.

The gene calls are TRBV5-1 and TRBJ2-3; 7 bases fit TRBD2. Per the germline V gene, CDR1 is SGHRS and CDR2 is YFSETQ. This CDR3 has 14 amino acids. CDR3: CAGSGVGVEDTQYF. The CDR3 DNA is TGCGCGGGCAGCGGGGTGGGGGTCGAAGATACGCAGTATTTT.

This sequence joins TRBV5-4 and TRBJ2-2, with 7 bases fitting TRBD2. Trimming at V came to 0 bases and at J to 5 bases, leaving 13 bases not matched to a gene. The CDR3 length is 18 residues. CDR1 is SGHNT, CDR2 YYREEE, per germline (reference sequence). DNA for the CDR3: TGTGCCAGCAGCTTGGGGGGTGGCGGGAGCCCCGGGACCGGGGAGCTGTTTTTT. Amino acids: CASSLGGGGSPGTGELFF.

This clonotype was detected only once. The chain combines TRBV7-2 with TRBJ2-3, with TRBD2 identical over 7 bases. Trimming cost V 8 bases and J 5 bases; bases outside gene matches: 16. Looked up from germline, CDR1 is SGHTA and CDR2 is FQGNSA. The CDR3 covers 16 residues. The DNA for the CDR3 is TGTGCCAGCGGGGGACTGGGGGGGAGTGGGCAAGATACGCAGTATTTT. This codes for CASGGLGGSGQDTQYF.

Concerning this clonotype: An end of the junction does not agree with germline; a read error may underlie this. The chain has TRBV7-2 and TRBJ2-3; a weak D match, TRBD2 (7 bases). The germline V gene encodes CDR1 SGHTA and CDR2 FQGNSA. The CDR3 runs to 14 residues. In DNA, the CDR3 is TGTGCGGGCGGCAGGGGCGGGGGCCCAGATACCCAGTACTTT. Amino acid sequence: CAGGRGGGPDTQYF.

This clonotype was seen more than once but under ten times. The CDR3 bases are TGTGCCAGTAGTGCCTATTCCGGGAAAAATGAGCAGTTCTTC. It specifies CASSAYSGKNEQFF. The chain carries TRBV19 and TRBJ2-5; tentative D call: TRBD2 (5 bases). The J call may be wrong; the DNA end is better matched by TRBJ2-1. The CDR3 is 14 amino acids. Germline V lookup: CDR1 LNHDA, CDR2 SQIVND (reference sequence).

V gene TRBV20-1 combines with J gene TRBJ2-1, with TRBD2 matching 9 bases. Germline V gene lookup returns CDR1 DFQATT and CDR2 SNEGSKA (reference sequence). The length of the CDR3 is 16 residues. V shed 5 bases and J 1 base; nucleotides not matched to a gene: 9. The chain's CDR3 is CSAWDSGSGSYNEQFF. Written as DNA, the CDR3 is TGCAGTGCTTGGGATAGCGGGAGCGGGTCCTACAATGAGCAGTTCTTC.

This chain links TRBV5-1 with TRBJ1-4; a possible D gene is TRBD1 (5 bases). The germline V gene has CDR1 SGHRS and CDR2 YFSETQ. The CDR3 is made up of 14 amino acids. V dropped 2 bases and J dropped 7 bases, with 12 bases sitting between them. Here the CDR3 DNA reads TGCGCCAGCAGCTTAGCAGGGTCGGGTGAAAAACTGTTTTTT. The encoded protein is CASSLAGSGEKLFF. Full variable domain (remainder filled in from reference TRBV5-1 and TRBJ1-4): KAGVTQTPRYLIKTRGQQVTLSCSPISGHRSVSWYQQTPGQGLQFLFEYFSETQRNKGNFPGRFSGRQFSNSRSEMNVSTLELGDSALYLCASSLAGSGEKLFFGSGTQLSVL.

V usage is TRBV6-1 and J usage is TRBJ2-5, with D possibly matching TRBD2 (7 bases). CDR1 is MNHNS and CDR2 is SASEGT in the germline V gene. CDR3 length equals 13 residues. The germline V and J ends were trimmed by 6 bases and 11 bases, with 19 bases remaining between them. Here the CDR3 DNA reads TGTGCCAGCAGGGGCGGGGGCCTCATGGAGCAGTACTTC. This gives the protein CASRGGGLMEQYF.

A word on this clonotype: One junction end does not reproduce the germline sequence, and a read error may be involved. The rearrangement links TRBV11-1 to TRBJ2-3; the D call may be TRBD1 or TRBD2 (5 bases each). Per the germline V gene, CDR1 is SGHAT and CDR2 is FQDESV (reference sequence). The CDR3 length is 14 residues. DNA of the CDR3: TGCGCCAGCACGGGACGGCTTACCACAGATACTCAGTATTTC. It is translated as CASTGRLTTDTQYF.

The chain carries TRBV5-1 and TRBJ2-5, with 10 bases identical to TRBD2. The germline V gene has CDR1 SGHRS and CDR2 YFSETQ. The CDR3 extends over 14 amino acids. J gave up 11 bases and V 4 bases, and 11 bases lay outside the gene matches. The CDR3 nucleotides are TGCGCCAGCAGCCGACTAGCGGGTAACAATGAGCAGTACTTC. It codes for CASSRLAGNNEQYF.

The chain links TRBV19 to TRBJ1-6; a weak D match, TRBD1 (6 bases). The V gene lost 9 bases and the J gene lost 7 bases, with 19 bases spanning the gap. Germline V gene lookup returns CDR1 LNHDA and CDR2 SQIVND (reference sequence). CDR3 size: 15 residues. CDR3 nucleotide sequence: TGTGCCAGCCATGAGGGGGTAACATTGAATTCACCCCTCCACTTT. Encoded protein: CASHEGVTLNSPLHF.